This T cell receptor beta chain comes out of a study of T cell responses to AZD1222 COVID-19 vaccine. Study in general: Recipients boosted at about 4 weeks or about 12 weeks are pooled.

Broader study findings: Baseline seropositivity occurred in only a handful of AZD1222 recipients. Spike as a whole was targeted by vaccine-associated CD4 TCRs, dominant at 160-218 and 743-854. White British people made up most donors, females outnumbered males, and clonal diversity was possibly underestimated.

The table lists this clone with a count of one. Its antigen is unidentified. The data were produced by immunoSEQ multiplex PCR, yet TCRdb's version contains in-frame clones alone and is incomplete. The sample carries around 120,000 clones, 88% recorded once. This CDR3 has 15 amino acids. V was cut by 3 bases and J by 0 bases, with 9 bases left in between. Looked up from germline, CDR1 is MDHEN and CDR2 is SYDVKM. The starting material was peripheral blood, obtained on day 0 of AZD1222 vaccination. The genes are TRBV28 and TRBJ1-5; D unresolved. The receptor's source is an adult in good health. As DNA, the CDR3 is TGTGCCAGCAGTTTGTGGCAAAATAGCAATCAGCCCCAGCATTTT. Protein: CASSLWQNSNQPQHF. Complete variable domain (other parts from reference TRBV28 and TRBJ1-5): DVKVTQSSRYLVKRTGEKVFLECVQDMDHENMFWYRQDPGLGLRLIYFSYDVKMKEKGDIPEGYSVSREKKERFSLILESASTNQTSMYLCASSLWQNSNQPQHFGDGTRLSIL.